There are a few counts of the clone carrying this T cell receptor beta chain. The antigen is unknown. This sample was taken from a study of post-analysis software for immune sequencing data. Study context: The disease courses covered relapsing-remitting, secondary progressive and progressive-relapsing multiple sclerosis. Study conclusions and caveats: Comparison of patients with controls showed 5 or 6 TRBV segments more frequent in patients, TRBV5-6, TRBV5-1 and TRBV20-1 among them.

The germline V gene encodes CDR1 SGHKS and CDR2 YYEKEE (reference sequence). With 4 bases clipped from V and 8 bases from J, the junction kept 7 bases outside the gene matches. The CDR3 covers 13 residues. Each TCR beta cDNA library carried unique molecular identifiers. Each CDR3 protein gets one entry after TCRdb re-called the PCR reads with MiXCR. The profile shows about 570,000 distinct CDR3 sequences, approximately 31% of them singletons. The sequenced sample consisted of blood. This TCR was recovered from a girl under 18 with multiple sclerosis. The rearrangement joins TRBV5-5 to TRBJ1-2; TRBD1 matches at 8 bases. The CDR3 DNA is TGTGCCAGCAGCCCGGACAGGGTAGGCGGCTACACCTTC. Protein sequence: CASSPDRVGGYTF. Based on the CDR3 plus reference TRBV5-5 and TRBJ1-2, the full variable domain is DAGVTQSPTHLIKTRGQQVTLRCSPISGHKSVSWYQQVLGQGPQFIFQYYEKEERGRGNFPDRFSARQFPNYSSELNVNALLLGDSALYLCASSPDRVGGYTFGSGTRLTVV.